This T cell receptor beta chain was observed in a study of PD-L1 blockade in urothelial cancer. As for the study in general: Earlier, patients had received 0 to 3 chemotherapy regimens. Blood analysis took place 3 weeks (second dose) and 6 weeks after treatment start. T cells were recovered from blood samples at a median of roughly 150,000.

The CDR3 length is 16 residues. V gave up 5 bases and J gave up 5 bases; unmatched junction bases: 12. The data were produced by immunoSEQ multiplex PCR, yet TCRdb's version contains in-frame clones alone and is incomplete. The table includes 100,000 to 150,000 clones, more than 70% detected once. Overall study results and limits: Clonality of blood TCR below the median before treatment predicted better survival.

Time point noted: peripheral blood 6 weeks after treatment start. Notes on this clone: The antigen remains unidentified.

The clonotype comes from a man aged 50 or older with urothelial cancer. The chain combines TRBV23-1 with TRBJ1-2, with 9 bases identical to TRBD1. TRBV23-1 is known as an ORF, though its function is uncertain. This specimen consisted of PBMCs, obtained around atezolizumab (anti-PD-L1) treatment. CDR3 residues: CASSAEKDRGGYGYTF. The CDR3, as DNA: TGCGCCAGCAGTGCCGAAAAGGACAGGGGAGGGTATGGCTACACCTTC.